This T cell receptor beta chain appears in the sequencing data of a study of T cell responses to AZD1222 COVID-19 vaccine. Across the study: Second-dose groups at about 4 or about 12 weeks were pooled. General study findings and limits: Nearly half of spike-specific TCRs reportedly target variant regions that are unmutated in the B.1.351 and B.1.1.7 variants. Just six AZD1222 recipients were seropositive at baseline.

Data came from immunoSEQ multiplex PCR; TCRdb stores just in-frame clones and leaves some out. Of about 260,000 clones listed, just over 90% are singletons. As to this clone: The antigen remains unidentified.

The sequence was obtained from an adult in good health. Sample: peripheral blood, taken on day 0 of AZD1222 vaccination.

DNA for the CDR3: TGTGCCAGCGGCACCGGGACAGTACCTAATACGCAGTATTTT. This sequence encodes CASGTGTVPNTQYF. The rearrangement uses TRBV6-5 and TRBJ2-3; 7 bases agree with TRBD1. Germline CDR1 reads MNHEY; CDR2 reads SVGAGI. The CDR3 has 14 amino acids. V lost 8 bases, J lost 7 bases, and 12 bases stayed unmatched.